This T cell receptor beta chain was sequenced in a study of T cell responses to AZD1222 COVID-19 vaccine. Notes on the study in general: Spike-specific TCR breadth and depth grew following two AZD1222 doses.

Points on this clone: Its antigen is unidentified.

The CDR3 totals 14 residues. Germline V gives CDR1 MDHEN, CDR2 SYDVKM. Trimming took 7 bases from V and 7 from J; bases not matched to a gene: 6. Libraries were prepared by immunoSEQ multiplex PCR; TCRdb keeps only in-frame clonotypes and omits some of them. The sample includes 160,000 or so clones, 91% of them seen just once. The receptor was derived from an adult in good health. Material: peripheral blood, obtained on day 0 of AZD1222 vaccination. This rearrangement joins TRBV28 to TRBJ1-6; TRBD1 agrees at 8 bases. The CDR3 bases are TGTGCCAGCAATCTTAGACAGGGGAATTCACCCCTCCACTTT. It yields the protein CASNLRQGNSPLHF.